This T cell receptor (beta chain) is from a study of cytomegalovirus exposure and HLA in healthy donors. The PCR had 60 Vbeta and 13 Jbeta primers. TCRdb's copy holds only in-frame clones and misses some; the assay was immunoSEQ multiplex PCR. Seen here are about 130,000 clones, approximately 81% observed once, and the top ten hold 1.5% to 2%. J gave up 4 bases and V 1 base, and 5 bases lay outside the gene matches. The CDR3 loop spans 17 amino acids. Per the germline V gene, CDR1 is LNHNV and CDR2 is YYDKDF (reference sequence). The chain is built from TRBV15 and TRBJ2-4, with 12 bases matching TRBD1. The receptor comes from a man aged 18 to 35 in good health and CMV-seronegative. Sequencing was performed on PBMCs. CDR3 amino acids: CATSRGGTGGQKNIQYF. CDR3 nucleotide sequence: TGTGCCACCAGCAGAGGGGGGACAGGGGGCCAGAAAAACATTCAGTACTTC.